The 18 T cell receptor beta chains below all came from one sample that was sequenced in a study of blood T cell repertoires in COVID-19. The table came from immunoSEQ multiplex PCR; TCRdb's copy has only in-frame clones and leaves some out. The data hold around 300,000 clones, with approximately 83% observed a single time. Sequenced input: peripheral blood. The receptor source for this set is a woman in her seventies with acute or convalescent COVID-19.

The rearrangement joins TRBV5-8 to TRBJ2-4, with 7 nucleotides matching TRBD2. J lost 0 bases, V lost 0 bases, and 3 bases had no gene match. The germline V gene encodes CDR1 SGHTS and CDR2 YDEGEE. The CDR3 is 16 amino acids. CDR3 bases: TGTGCCAGCAGCTTGGGGTGGGAGGGAGCCAAAAACATTCAGTACTTC. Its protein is CASSLGWEGAKNIQYF.

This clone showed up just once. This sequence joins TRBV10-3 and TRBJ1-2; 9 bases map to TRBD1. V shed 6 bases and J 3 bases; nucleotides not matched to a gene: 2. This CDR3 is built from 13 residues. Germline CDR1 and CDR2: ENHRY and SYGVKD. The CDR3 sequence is CAISWDRDYGYTF. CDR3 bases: TGTGCCATCAGCTGGGACAGGGACTATGGCTACACCTTC.

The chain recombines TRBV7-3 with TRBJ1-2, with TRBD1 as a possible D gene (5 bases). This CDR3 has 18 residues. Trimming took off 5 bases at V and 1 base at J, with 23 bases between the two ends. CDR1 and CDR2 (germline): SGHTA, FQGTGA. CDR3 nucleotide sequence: TGTGCCAGCAGCCCTTCTCGGGGAGGGGACCCAGATAACTATGGCTACACCTTC. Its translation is CASSPSRGGDPDNYGYTF.

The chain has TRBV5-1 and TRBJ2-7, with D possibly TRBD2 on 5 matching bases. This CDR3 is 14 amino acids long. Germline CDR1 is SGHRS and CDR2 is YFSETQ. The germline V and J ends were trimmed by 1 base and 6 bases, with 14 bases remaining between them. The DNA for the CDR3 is TGCGCCAGCAGCTTGTTTGAGGGTGGAAGCGAGCAGTACTTC. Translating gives CASSLFEGGSEQYF.

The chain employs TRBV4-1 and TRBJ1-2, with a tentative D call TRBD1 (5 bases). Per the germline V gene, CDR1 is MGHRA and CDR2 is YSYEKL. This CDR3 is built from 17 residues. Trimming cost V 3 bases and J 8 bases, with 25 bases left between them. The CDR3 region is CASSHESVTGPSGGYTF. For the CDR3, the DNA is TGCGCCAGCAGCCATGAGAGCGTTACAGGTCCTTCCGGCGGCTACACCTTC.

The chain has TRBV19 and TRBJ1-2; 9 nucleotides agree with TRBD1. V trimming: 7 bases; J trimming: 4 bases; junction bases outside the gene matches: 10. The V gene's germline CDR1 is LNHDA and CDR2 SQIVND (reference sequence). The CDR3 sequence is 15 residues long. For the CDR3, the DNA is TGTGCCAGTAACCCGACAGGGGGGCCTGGCTATGGCTACACCTTC. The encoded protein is CASNPTGGPGYGYTF.

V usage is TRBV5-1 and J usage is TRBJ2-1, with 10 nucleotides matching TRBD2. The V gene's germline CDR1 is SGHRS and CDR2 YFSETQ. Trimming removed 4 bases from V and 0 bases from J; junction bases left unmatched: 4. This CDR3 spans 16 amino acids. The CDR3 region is CASSPLAGSSYNEQFF. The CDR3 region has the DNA TGCGCCAGCAGCCCACTAGCGGGGAGCTCCTACAATGAGCAGTTCTTC.

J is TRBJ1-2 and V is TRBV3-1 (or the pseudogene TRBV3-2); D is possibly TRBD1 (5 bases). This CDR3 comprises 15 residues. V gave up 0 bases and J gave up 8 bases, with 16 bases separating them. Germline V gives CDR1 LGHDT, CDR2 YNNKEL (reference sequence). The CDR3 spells CASSQERGLVSGYTF. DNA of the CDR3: TGTGCCAGCAGCCAAGAACGGGGGTTAGTTAGCGGCTACACCTTC.

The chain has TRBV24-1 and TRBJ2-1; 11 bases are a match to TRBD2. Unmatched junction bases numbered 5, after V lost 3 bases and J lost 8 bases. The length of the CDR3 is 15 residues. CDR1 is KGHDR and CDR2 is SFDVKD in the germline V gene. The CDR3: CATSDRLAGKDEQFF. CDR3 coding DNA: TGTGCCACCAGTGATAGACTAGCGGGGAAGGATGAGCAGTTCTTC.

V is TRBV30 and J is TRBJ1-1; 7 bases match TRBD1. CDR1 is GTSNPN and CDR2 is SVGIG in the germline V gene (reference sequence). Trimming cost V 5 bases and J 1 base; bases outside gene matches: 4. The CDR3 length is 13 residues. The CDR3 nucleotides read TGTGCCTGGGGTTCAGGGGGGAACACTGAAGCTTTCTTT. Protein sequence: CAWGSGGNTEAFF.

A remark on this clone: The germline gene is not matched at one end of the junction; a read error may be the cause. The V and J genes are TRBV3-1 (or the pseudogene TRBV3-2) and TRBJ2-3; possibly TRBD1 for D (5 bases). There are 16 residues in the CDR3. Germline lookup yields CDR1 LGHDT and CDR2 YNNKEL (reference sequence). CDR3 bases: TGTGCCAGCAGCCTACGCACAGGTTCTGGCACACATACGCAGTATTTT. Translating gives CASSLRTGSGTHTQYF.

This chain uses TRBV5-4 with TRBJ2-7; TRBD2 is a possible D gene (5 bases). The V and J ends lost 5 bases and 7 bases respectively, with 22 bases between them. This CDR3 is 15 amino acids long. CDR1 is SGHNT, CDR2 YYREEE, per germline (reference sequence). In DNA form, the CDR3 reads TGTGCCAGCAGTCCTCAGGCCCTACGACTAACAGAGCAGTACTTC. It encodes CASSPQALRLTEQYF.

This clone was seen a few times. The CDR3 spells CASSFRQNTEAFF. CDR3 nucleotide sequence: TGTGCCAGCAGCTTTAGACAGAACACTGAAGCTTTCTTT. The chain joins TRBV7-3 to TRBJ1-1; D is ambiguous. The CDR3 totals 13 residues. Germline loops: CDR1 SGHTA, CDR2 FQGTGA. Trimming removed 3 bases at V and 1 base at J, with 6 bases between.

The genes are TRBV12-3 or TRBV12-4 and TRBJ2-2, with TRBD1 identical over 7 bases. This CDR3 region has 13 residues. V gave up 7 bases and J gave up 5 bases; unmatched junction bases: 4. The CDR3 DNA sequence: TGTGCCAGCACGGGACAGAAAACCGGGGAGCTGTTTTTT. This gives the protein CASTGQKTGELFF.

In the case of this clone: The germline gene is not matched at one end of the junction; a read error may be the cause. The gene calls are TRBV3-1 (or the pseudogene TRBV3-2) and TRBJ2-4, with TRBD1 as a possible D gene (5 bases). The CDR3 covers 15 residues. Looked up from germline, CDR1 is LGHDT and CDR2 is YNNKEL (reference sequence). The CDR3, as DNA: TGTGCCAGCAGGCAAGGGGCGTTAGCCAAAAACATTCAGTACTTC. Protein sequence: CASRQGALAKNIQYF.

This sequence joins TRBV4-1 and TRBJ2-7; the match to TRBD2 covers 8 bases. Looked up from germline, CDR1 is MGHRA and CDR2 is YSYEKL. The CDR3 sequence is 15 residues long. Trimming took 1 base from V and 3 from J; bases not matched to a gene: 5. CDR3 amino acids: CASSQVLLAVYEQYF. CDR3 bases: TGCGCCAGCAGCCAAGTGCTACTAGCGGTCTACGAGCAGTACTTC.

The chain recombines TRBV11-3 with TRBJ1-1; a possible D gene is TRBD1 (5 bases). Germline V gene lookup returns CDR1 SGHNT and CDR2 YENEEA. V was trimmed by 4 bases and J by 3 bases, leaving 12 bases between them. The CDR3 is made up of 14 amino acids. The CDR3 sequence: CASSSGGLDTEAFF. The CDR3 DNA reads TGTGCCAGCAGCTCGGGGGGGTTGGACACTGAAGCTTTCTTT.

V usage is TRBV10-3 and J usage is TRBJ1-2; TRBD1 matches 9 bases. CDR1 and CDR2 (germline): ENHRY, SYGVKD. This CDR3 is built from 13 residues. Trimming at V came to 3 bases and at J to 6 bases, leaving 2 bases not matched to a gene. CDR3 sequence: CAISEGQGNGYTF. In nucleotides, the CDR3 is TGTGCCATCAGTGAAGGACAGGGGAATGGCTACACCTTC.